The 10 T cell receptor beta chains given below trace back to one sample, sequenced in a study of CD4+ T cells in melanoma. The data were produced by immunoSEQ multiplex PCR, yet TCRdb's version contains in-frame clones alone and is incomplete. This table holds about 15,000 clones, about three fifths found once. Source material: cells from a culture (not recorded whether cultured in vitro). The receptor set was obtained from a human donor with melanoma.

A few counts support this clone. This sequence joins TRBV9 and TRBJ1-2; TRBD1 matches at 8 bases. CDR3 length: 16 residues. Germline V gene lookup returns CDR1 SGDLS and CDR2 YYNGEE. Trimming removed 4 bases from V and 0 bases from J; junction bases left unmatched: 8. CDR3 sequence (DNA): TGTGCCAGCAGCTCTCAGACGGGACAGGCTAACTATGGCTACACCTTC. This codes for CASSSQTGQANYGYTF.

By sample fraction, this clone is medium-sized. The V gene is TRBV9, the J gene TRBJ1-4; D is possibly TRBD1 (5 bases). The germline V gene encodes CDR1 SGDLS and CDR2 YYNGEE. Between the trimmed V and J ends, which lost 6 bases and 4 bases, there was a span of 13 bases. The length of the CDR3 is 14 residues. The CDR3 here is CASNTGTGNEKLFF. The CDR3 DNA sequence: TGTGCCAGCAACACCGGGACGGGTAATGAAAAACTGTTTTTT.

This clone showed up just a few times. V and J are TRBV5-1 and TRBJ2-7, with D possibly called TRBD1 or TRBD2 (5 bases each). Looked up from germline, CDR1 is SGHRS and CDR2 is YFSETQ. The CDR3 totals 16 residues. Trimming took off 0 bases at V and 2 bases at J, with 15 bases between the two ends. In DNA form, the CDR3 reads TGCGCCAGCAGCTTGGGGGGGTGGCTGCGGACCTACGAGCAGTACTTC. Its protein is CASSLGGWLRTYEQYF.

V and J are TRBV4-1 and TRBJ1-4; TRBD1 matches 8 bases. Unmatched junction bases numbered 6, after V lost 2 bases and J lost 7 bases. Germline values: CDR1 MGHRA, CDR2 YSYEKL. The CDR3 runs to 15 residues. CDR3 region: CASSQRTGSGEKLFF. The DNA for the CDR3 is TGCGCCAGCAGCCAACGGACAGGGTCGGGTGAAAAACTGTTTTTT.

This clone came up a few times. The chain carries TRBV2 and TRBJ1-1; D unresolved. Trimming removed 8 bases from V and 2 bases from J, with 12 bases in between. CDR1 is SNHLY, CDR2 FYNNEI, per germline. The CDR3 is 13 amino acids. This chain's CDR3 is CASGGFFNTEAFF. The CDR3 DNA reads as TGTGCCAGCGGAGGGTTTTTCAACACTGAAGCTTTCTTT.

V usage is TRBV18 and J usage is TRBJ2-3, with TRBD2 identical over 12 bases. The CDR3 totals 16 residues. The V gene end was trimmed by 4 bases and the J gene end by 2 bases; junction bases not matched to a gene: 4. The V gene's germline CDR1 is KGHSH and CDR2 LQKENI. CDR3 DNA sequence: TGTGCCAGCTCACTACTAGCGGGGGGCCTCACAGATACGCAGTATTTT. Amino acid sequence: CASSLLAGGLTDTQYF.

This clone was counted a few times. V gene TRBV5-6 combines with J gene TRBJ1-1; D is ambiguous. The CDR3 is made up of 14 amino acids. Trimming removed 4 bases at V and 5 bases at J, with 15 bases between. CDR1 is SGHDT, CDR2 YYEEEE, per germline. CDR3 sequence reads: CASSVTPVGTEAFF. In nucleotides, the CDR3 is TGTGCCAGCAGCGTGACCCCGGTGGGGACTGAAGCTTTCTTT.

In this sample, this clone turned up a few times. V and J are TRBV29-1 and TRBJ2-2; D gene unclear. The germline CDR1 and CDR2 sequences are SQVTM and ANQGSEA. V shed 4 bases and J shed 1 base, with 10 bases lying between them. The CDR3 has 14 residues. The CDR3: CSVAVRRNTGELFF. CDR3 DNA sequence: TGCAGCGTTGCCGTACGCCGGAACACCGGGGAGCTGTTTTTT.

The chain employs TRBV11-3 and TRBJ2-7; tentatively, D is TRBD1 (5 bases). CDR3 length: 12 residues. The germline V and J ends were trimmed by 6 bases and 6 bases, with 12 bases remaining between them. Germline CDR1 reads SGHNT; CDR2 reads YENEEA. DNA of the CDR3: TGTGCCAGCAGGATTTGGACAATCGAGCAGTACTTC. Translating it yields CASRIWTIEQYF.

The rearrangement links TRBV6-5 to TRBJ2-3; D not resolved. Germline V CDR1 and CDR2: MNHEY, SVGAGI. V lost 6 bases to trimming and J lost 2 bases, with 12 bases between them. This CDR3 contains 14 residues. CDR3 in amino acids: CASSRTINTDTQYF. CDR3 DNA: TGTGCCAGCAGCCGAACTATAAACACAGATACGCAGTATTTT.